This T cell receptor beta chain was found in a study of cytomegalovirus exposure and HLA in healthy donors. Study-level results: An assumption of roughly uniform sequencing depth across donors underlay the presence/absence analyses. Researchers reported from a later analysis that most CMV-associated TCR beta chains appeared HLA-restricted. It was confirmed in vitro that a few of the CMV-associated chains were specific for CMV antigens. A later analysis reportedly found fewer N-insertions in an Asian-associated ancestry cluster than the approximately 700-donor mean.

PCR amplification relied on 60 Vbeta primers (plus 13 Jbeta primers). Here immunoSEQ multiplex PCR was the method, and the copy in TCRdb shows in-frame clones only, minus some. The sample includes 90,000 or so clones, around 80% of them seen just once. Comment on this clone: The antigen is not known.

The V and J ends lost 0 bases and 5 bases respectively, with 11 bases between them. CDR3 size: 15 residues. Germline V lookup: CDR1 SGHRS, CDR2 YFSETQ. Sequenced sample: PBMCs. This clonotype was sampled from a male donor in good health and CMV-seropositive. The chain joins TRBV5-1 to TRBJ2-2; possible D gene TRBD1, 5 bases. The CDR3 DNA sequence: TGCGCCAGCAGCTTGGTAGGGCAGGGTACCGGGGAGCTGTTTTTT. This codes for CASSLVGQGTGELFF.